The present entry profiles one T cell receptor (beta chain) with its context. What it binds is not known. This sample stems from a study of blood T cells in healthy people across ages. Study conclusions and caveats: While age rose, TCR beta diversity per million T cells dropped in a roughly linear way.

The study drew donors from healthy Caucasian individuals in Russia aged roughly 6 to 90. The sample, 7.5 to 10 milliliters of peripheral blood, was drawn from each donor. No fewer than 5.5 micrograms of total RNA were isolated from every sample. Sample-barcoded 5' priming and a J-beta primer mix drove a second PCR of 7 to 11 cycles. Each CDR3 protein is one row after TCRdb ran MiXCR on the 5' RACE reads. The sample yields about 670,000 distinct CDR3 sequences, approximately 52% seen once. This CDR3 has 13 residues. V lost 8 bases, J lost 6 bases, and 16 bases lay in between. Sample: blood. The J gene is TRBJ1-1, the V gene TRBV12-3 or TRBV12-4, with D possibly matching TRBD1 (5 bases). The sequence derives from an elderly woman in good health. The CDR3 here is CASGWSGGAEAFF. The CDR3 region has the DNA TGTGCCAGCGGTTGGTCCGGGGGAGCTGAAGCTTTCTTT.